The 26 T cell receptor beta chains below all came from one sample that was sequenced in a study of T cell clones after liver transplantation. Sequencing of dividing CFSE-low cells from the MLR defined alloreactive TCRbeta sequences. Assay: immunoSEQ multiplex PCR; the TCRdb copy retains only in-frame clones and omits some. Found here are 4,000 to 6,000 clones, more than 40% of them singletons; the top ten hold roughly an eighth. Which antigens these TCRs recognize remains unknown. Sequences were obtained from CD4+ T cells from cultured PBMCs. Receptors were obtained from a human patient who received a liver transplant. Some T cells may trace back to the graft donor.

This clone qualifies as medium-sized (0.01 to 0.1%). CDR3 protein: CASSLIRRGEQYF. In nucleotides, the CDR3 is TGTGCCAGCAGTTTAATTCGTCGGGGCGAGCAGTACTTC. The chain couples TRBV28 to TRBJ2-7, with a possible D match to TRBD2 (5 bases). There are 13 residues in the CDR3. V shed 2 bases and J shed 6 bases, with 11 bases lying between them. Germline CDR1 is MDHEN and CDR2 is SYDVKM.

The chain uses TRBV2 and TRBJ2-5; 7 nucleotides align to TRBD2. Trimming cost V 4 bases and J 5 bases; bases outside gene matches: 10. CDR3 length: 15 amino acids. The germline V gene encodes CDR1 SNHLY and CDR2 FYNNEI. DNA of the CDR3: TGTGCCAGCAGTGTAGAGGGAGGGGCTGTGGAGACCCAGTACTTC. As protein: CASSVEGGAVETQYF.

The count of this clone is one. In DNA form, the CDR3 reads TGTGCCAGCAGTAAGGACTGGCTGGGTAAGACCCAGTACTTC. This translates into CASSKDWLGKTQYF. The chain couples TRBV7-2 to TRBJ2-5; a possible D gene is TRBD2 (5 bases). The length of the CDR3 is 14 residues. Germline assignment: CDR1 SGHTA and CDR2 FQGNSA. The ends were cut back, 6 bases at V and 6 bases at J, with 17 bases in the middle.

The CDR3 sequence: CASSLGDRAYEQYF. In DNA, the CDR3 is TGCGCCAGCAGCTTGGGGGACAGGGCTTACGAGCAGTACTTC. The chain couples TRBV5-1 to TRBJ2-7; TRBD1 matches 9 bases. This CDR3 is built from 14 residues. Trimming cost V 0 bases and J 4 bases; bases outside gene matches: 2. Germline CDR1 SGHRS, CDR2 YFSETQ.

The rearrangement uses TRBV4-2 and TRBJ1-3; D unclear. Trimming shortened V by 6 bases and J by 4 bases, and 10 bases separated the two germline ends. Germline-derived CDR1 and CDR2 are LGHNA and YNFKEQ. The CDR3 covers 13 residues. CDR3: CASSWGSGNTIYF. The CDR3 DNA is TGTGCCAGCAGTTGGGGATCGGGAAACACCATATATTTT.

The chain has TRBV7-6 and TRBJ1-1, with unresolved D. Between the trimmed V and J ends, which lost 1 base and 5 bases, there was a span of 11 bases. The CDR3 runs to 14 residues. CDR1 SGHVS and CDR2 FNYEAQ come from the germline V gene. CDR3 region: CASSLGGLGTEAFF. DNA of the CDR3: TGTGCCAGCAGCTTAGGAGGTTTGGGAACTGAAGCTTTCTTT.

In this sample, this clone is medium-sized. The CDR3 DNA reads as TGCAGCGTAGGACACGTTAACTCCTACGAGCAGTACTTC. As protein: CSVGHVNSYEQYF. The chain has TRBV29-1 and TRBJ2-7; the D gene is possibly TRBD1 (5 bases). V lost 6 bases, J lost 0 bases, and 12 bases lay in between. The CDR3 runs 13 residues. Germline values: CDR1 SQVTM, CDR2 ANQGSEA.

CDR3 DNA sequence: TGTGCCAGCAGTAGGACAGGGAACAATCAGCCCCAGCATTTT. Protein sequence: CASSRTGNNQPQHF. The V and J genes are TRBV28 and TRBJ1-5; TRBD1 aligns across 8 bases. Germline CDR1 MDHEN, CDR2 SYDVKM. V dropped 5 bases and J dropped 3; count of bases not matched to a gene: 3. The CDR3 consists of 14 residues.

The V gene is TRBV7-6, the J gene TRBJ2-1; weak D call: TRBD2 (5 bases). CDR1 and CDR2 (germline): SGHVS, FNYEAQ. V was trimmed by 5 bases and J by 10 bases, leaving 9 bases between them. The CDR3 extends over 11 amino acids. The CDR3, as DNA: TGTGCCAGCAGCCCTTGGGAGGAGCAGTTCTTC. Its translation: CASSPWEEQFF.

The chain is built from TRBV2 and TRBJ2-1; D not resolved. Per germline, CDR1 SNHLY and CDR2 FYNNEI. The CDR3 has 13 residues. V lost 5 bases, J lost 3 bases, and 8 bases lay in between. CDR3 in DNA: TGTGCCAGCAGTCTGGAAGTCTACAATGAGCAGTTCTTC. Its translation is CASSLEVYNEQFF.

This rearrangement joins TRBV19 to TRBJ1-2; tentative D call: TRBD1 (6 bases). There are 14 residues in the CDR3. The V gene lost 4 bases and the J gene lost 7 bases, with 16 bases spanning the gap. From germline, CDR1 is LNHDA and CDR2 SQIVND (reference sequence). For the CDR3, the DNA is TGTGCCAGTAGTACACAGGGCTGGAGTGGTGGCTACACCTTC. Encoded protein: CASSTQGWSGGYTF.

In its sample, this clone is medium-sized. V gene TRBV7-3 combines with J gene TRBJ2-7; perhaps D is TRBD1 or TRBD2 (5 bases each). Trimming stripped 0 bases from V and 4 bases from J, with 16 bases between. The germline CDR1 and CDR2 sequences are SGHTA and FQGTGA. The CDR3 covers 16 residues. The CDR3 region is CASSLTGGTELYEQYF. CDR3 nucleotide sequence: TGTGCCAGCAGCTTAACGGGTGGGACGGAGCTTTACGAGCAGTACTTC. Filled out from reference TRBV7-3 and TRBJ2-7, the complete variable domain reads GAGVSQTPSNKVTEKGKYVELRCDPISGHTALYWYRQSLGQGPEFLIYFQGTGAADDSGLPNDRFFAVRPEGSVSTLKIQRTERGDSAVYLCASSLTGGTELYEQYFGPGTRLTVT.

The chain recombines TRBV18 with TRBJ1-5; possible D gene TRBD1, 5 bases. The V end was cut by 3 bases, the J end by 1 base, with 7 bases between. Germline CDR1 reads KGHSH; CDR2 reads LQKENI. The CDR3 extends over 14 amino acids. The CDR3 loop is CASSPRESNQPQHF. For the CDR3, the DNA is TGTGCCAGCTCACCCAGGGAGAGCAATCAGCCCCAGCATTTT.

By sample share, this clone is medium-sized. V is TRBV21-1 and J is TRBJ2-7; TRBD1, as called in the table, went unchecked against the DNA. TRBV21-1 is assigned pseudogene status. This CDR3 is built from 16 residues. CDR3 bases: TGTGCCAGCAGCAAAGCGCAATACCGGGACAGGCACGAGCAGTACTTC. Translated: CASSKAQYRDRHEQYF.

The J gene is TRBJ2-7, the V gene TRBV28; D could derive from TRBD1 or TRBD2 (5 bases each). Looked up from germline, CDR1 is MDHEN and CDR2 is SYDVKM. Trimming cost V 5 bases and J 2 bases, with 16 bases left between them. The CDR3 consists of 15 residues. CDR3 DNA: TGTGCCAGCAGTCCCCGCTTCAGGGACGCCTACGAGCAGTACTTC. Translation gives CASSPRFRDAYEQYF.

This clone is deemed medium-sized. DNA of the CDR3: TGTGCCAGCAGTGAGTTCCTAGAGACCCAGTACTTC. Translated, it gives CASSEFLETQYF. The chain recombines TRBV6-1 with TRBJ2-5; no definite D call. Germline lookup yields CDR1 MNHNS and CDR2 SASEGT. Trimming left V 3 bases short and J 4 bases short, with 6 bases between. The length of the CDR3 is 12 residues.

This clone was counted between two and nine times. The V gene is TRBV4-1, the J gene TRBJ2-3; 12 bases are a match to TRBD1. CDR1 and CDR2 (germline): MGHRA, YSYEKL. The CDR3 has 20 residues. V lost 0 bases and J lost 3; bases outside the gene matches: 13. The CDR3 DNA sequence: TGCGCCAGCAGCCAAGATGGCGGCCACGGGACAGGGGGCGGAACAGATACGCAGTATTTT. It encodes CASSQDGGHGTGGGTDTQYF.

This clone was seen a handful of times. This chain joins TRBV18 and TRBJ2-5; D gene uncertain. With 3 bases removed from V and 3 bases from J, the gap between germline ends came to 8 bases. The length of the CDR3 is 13 residues. Germline CDR1 and CDR2: KGHSH and LQKENI. CDR3: CASSPYTEETQYF. Written as DNA, the CDR3 is TGTGCCAGCTCACCCTACACTGAAGAGACCCAGTACTTC.

This clone was seen only a few times. The sample has other DNA sequences that encode this CDR3 too. The chain recombines TRBV20-1 with TRBJ2-3; D possibly corresponds to TRBD2 (5 bases). The V gene's germline CDR1 is DFQATT and CDR2 SNEGSKA (reference sequence). With 6 bases removed from V and 3 bases from J, the gap between germline ends came to 7 bases. The CDR3 has 11 amino acids. The CDR3 bases are TGCAGTGCCCCGGGGACAGATACGCAGTATTTT. Translating gives CSAPGTDTQYF.

The CDR3 loop reads CSVEGLAGVDEQFF. The CDR3 nucleotides are TGCAGCGTTGAGGGTCTAGCGGGAGTGGATGAGCAGTTCTTC. The chain carries TRBV29-1 and TRBJ2-1; 10 bases line up with TRBD2. The trim removed 3 bases at V and 8 bases at J, leaving 7 bases unmatched. This CDR3 comprises 14 residues. Looked up from germline, CDR1 is SQVTM and CDR2 is ANQGSEA.

The gene calls are TRBV4-1 and TRBJ2-7; maybe TRBD1 (5 bases). Germline assignment: CDR1 MGHRA and CDR2 YSYEKL. The V and J ends lost 1 base and 3 bases respectively, with 13 bases between them. The CDR3 extends over 15 amino acids. The CDR3 sequence is CASSQVSGRDYEQYF. The CDR3 DNA is TGCGCCAGCAGCCAAGTTTCAGGGCGTGACTACGAGCAGTACTTC.

The table lists this clone with a count of one. The J gene is TRBJ2-7, the V gene TRBV2; D possibly uses TRBD1 or TRBD2 (5 bases each). The germline V gene has CDR1 SNHLY and CDR2 FYNNEI. The CDR3 spans 14 residues. The V and J ends lost 5 bases and 7 bases respectively, with 18 bases between them. The CDR3 region is CASSPTGPRGEQYF. DNA of the CDR3: TGTGCCAGCAGTCCCACGGGACCCCGAGGGGAGCAGTACTTC.

This clone is labeled medium-sized. This chain joins TRBV5-4 and TRBJ1-2; D is unclear. The CDR3 totals 14 residues. V gave up 7 bases and J gave up 5 bases, with 18 bases separating them. Germline V lookup: CDR1 SGHNT, CDR2 YYREEE (reference sequence). CDR3: CASSRGELTYGYTF. For the CDR3, the DNA is TGTGCCAGCTCCCGTGGGGAGTTAACTTATGGCTACACCTTC.

The J gene is TRBJ2-1, the V gene TRBV6-1, with 11 bases that match TRBD1. After removal of 4 bases from V and 10 bases from J, the junction contained 9 bases not matched to a gene. CDR3 size: 15 residues. CDR1 MNHNS and CDR2 SASEGT come from the germline V gene. The CDR3 bases are TGTGCCAGCAGTGCATCCGGGACAGGGGGGCGCGAGCAGTTCTTC. Protein product: CASSASGTGGREQFF.

Only a few counts were recorded for this clone. J is TRBJ2-7 and V is TRBV6-5; D call uncertain. CDR3 length equals 11 residues. Germline CDR1 MNHEY, CDR2 SVGAGI. Trimming left V 5 bases short and J 4 bases short, with 6 bases between. The CDR3: CASSEEYEQYF. CDR3 sequence (DNA): TGTGCCAGCAGTGAGGAGTACGAGCAGTACTTC.

This clone is large within its sample. J is TRBJ2-2 and V is TRBV7-6; a weak D match, TRBD1 (5 bases). The germline V and J ends were trimmed by 3 bases and 2 bases, with 7 bases remaining between them. Germline V CDR1 and CDR2: SGHVS, FNYEAQ. The CDR3 loop spans 14 amino acids. The CDR3 DNA reads as TGTGCCAGCAGCTTTAGGGGAAACACCGGGGAGCTGTTTTTT. This codes for CASSFRGNTGELFF.